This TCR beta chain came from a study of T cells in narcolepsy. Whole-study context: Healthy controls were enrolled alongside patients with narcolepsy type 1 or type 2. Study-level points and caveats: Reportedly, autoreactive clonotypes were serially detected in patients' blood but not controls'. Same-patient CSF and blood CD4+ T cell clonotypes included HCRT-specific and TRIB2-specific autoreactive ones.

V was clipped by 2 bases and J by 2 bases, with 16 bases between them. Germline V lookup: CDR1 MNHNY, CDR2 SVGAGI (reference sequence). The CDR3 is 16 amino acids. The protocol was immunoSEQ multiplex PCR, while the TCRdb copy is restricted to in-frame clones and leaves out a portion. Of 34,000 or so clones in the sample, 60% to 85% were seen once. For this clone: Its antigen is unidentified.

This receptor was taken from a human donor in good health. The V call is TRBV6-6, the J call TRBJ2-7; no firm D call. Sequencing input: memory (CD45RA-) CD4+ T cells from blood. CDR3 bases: TGTGCCAGCAGTTACGGGTTCGAACCGGGCCCCTACGAGCAGTACTTC. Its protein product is CASSYGFEPGPYEQYF.